Shown below are 10 T cell receptor beta chains from a single sample sequenced in a study of T cells in Graves' hyperthyroidism and ophthalmopathy. Researchers took RNA transcripts and amplified the TCR beta CDR3 regions from them. An initial round of RT-PCR targeting the TCR CDR3 relied on the HTBI primer set. MiXCR, applied by TCRdb to the multiplex PCR reads, yields one record per CDR3 protein. The sample includes under 300,000 distinct CDR3 sequences, around 20% seen only once; the top ten take 64%. The sequencing input was blood. These receptors were obtained from a man aged 25 to 40 with Graves' ophthalmopathy.

This clonotype was found a few times. V is TRBV28 and J is TRBJ2-5; 13 nucleotides line up with TRBD2. CDR3 length equals 16 residues. Germline values: CDR1 MDHEN, CDR2 SYDVKM. The V segment lost 4 bases and the J segment 4 bases; nucleotides outside the gene matches: 6. The CDR3 spells CASSWTSGGLPETQYF. DNA of the CDR3: TGTGCCAGCAGTTGGACTAGCGGGGGCCTCCCAGAGACCCAGTACTTC.

The sample holds many counts of this clonotype. The chain employs TRBV7-6 and TRBJ2-1; tentative D call: TRBD2 (5 bases). This CDR3 comprises 15 residues. V lost 6 bases, J lost 4 bases, and 16 bases lay in between. The germline gives CDR1 SGHVS, CDR2 FNYEAQ. CDR3 coding DNA: TGTGCCAGCAGAGACCTATCGGGGATTTACAATGAGCAGTTCTTC. As protein: CASRDLSGIYNEQFF. Full variable domain (missing parts from reference TRBV7-6 and TRBJ2-1): GAGVSQSPRYKVTKRGQDVALRCDPISGHVSLYWYRQALGQGPEFLTYFNYEAQQDKSGLPNDRFSAERPEGSISTLTIQRTEQRDSAMYRCASRDLSGIYNEQFFGPGTRLTVL.

This clonotype appeared a few times. V gene TRBV28 combines with J gene TRBJ2-7; D uncertain. V lost 1 base and J 6 bases, leaving 10 bases between the germline ends. The germline V gene has CDR1 MDHEN and CDR2 SYDVKM. The CDR3 runs 13 residues. In DNA, the CDR3 is TGTGCCAGCAGTTTATCGGTTCTGGGCGAGCAGTACTTC. It yields the protein CASSLSVLGEQYF.

This clonotype was recorded at least ten times. The rearrangement uses TRBV7-8 and TRBJ2-5; D is possibly TRBD2 (6 bases). The germline V gene has CDR1 SGHVS and CDR2 FQNEAQ. V was shortened by 3 bases and J by 0 bases, with 8 bases between the two germline ends. CDR3 size: 14 residues. The CDR3 bases are TGTGCCAGCAGCTTTGGGGGGTACCAAGAGACCCAGTACTTC. Its protein product is CASSFGGYQETQYF.

On this clonotype itself: The CDR3 ends on some other residue instead of the conserved phenylalanine or tryptophan, so this is likely a read error. The chain has TRBV7-8 and TRBJ2-7; TRBD1 is a possible D gene (6 bases). The CDR3 spans 16 residues. Germline V gene lookup returns CDR1 SGHVS and CDR2 FQNEAQ. The V end was cut by 4 bases, the J end by 5 bases, with 21 bases between. In nucleotides, the CDR3 is TGTGCCAGCAGCTCCCAGACTCTGAACAGGGCCCACGAGCAGTACCTC. Translating gives CASSSQTLNRAHEQYL.

In its sample, this clonotype was seen a few times. V usage is TRBV15 and J usage is TRBJ2-5; no clear D. CDR1 is LNHNV, CDR2 YYDKDF, per germline (reference sequence). This CDR3 contains 13 residues. Trimming took 4 bases from V and 5 from J, leaving 11 bases between them. CDR3 sequence reads: CATSNVLEETQYF. As DNA, the CDR3 is TGTGCCACCAGCAATGTTCTCGAGGAGACCCAGTACTTC.

The V call is TRBV7-3, the J call TRBJ2-3, with 7 bases lining up with TRBD2. Germline V gene lookup returns CDR1 SGHTA and CDR2 FQGTGA. The CDR3 runs 14 residues. J lost 6 bases, V lost 0 bases, and 3 bases had no gene match. The CDR3 DNA reads as TGTGCCAGCAGCTTAACTGGGGGAGGGGATACGCAGTATTTT. Encoded protein: CASSLTGGGDTQYF.

In its sample, this clonotype was seen many times. The CDR3 sequence: CASSVQGVGEQYF. The CDR3 DNA sequence: TGTGCCAGCAGTGTCCAGGGTGTAGGCGAGCAGTACTTC. This chain links TRBV27 with TRBJ2-7, with D perhaps matching TRBD1 (5 bases). Germline-derived CDR1 and CDR2 are MNHEY and SMNVEV (reference sequence). The V and J ends lost 5 bases and 6 bases respectively, with 14 bases between them. This CDR3 comprises 13 residues.

Turning to this clonotype: A much larger clonotype is one base distant, so this may be a read error. J is TRBJ2-3 and V is TRBV30; no clear D gene. From germline, CDR1 is GTSNPN and CDR2 SVGIG (reference sequence). V was trimmed by 5 bases and J by 6 bases, leaving 9 bases between them. The CDR3 has 11 amino acids. CDR3 DNA: TGTGCCTGGGCAGGTTCGGATACGCAGTATTTT. Amino acid sequence: CAWAGSDTQYF. Looking up the rest from reference TRBV30 and TRBJ2-3 gives the full variable domain: SQTIHQWPATLVQPVGSPLSLECTVEGTSNPNLYWYRQAAGRGLQLLFYSVGIGQISSEVPQNLSASRPQDRQFILSSKKLLLSDSGFYLCAWAGSDTQYFGPGTRLTVL.

This clonotype was counted many times. The chain joins TRBV11-2 to TRBJ2-3; no clear D gene. Germline CDR1 is SGHAT and CDR2 is FQNNGV. The CDR3 consists of 14 residues. V dropped 1 base and J dropped 3 bases, with 8 bases sitting between them. The DNA for the CDR3 is TGTGCCAGCAGCTTAGTCCGTCGAACAGATACGCAGTATTTT. This gives the protein CASSLVRRTDTQYF.